This T cell receptor beta chain was recorded in a study of CD4 T cells in relation to SARS-CoV-2 and coronaviruses. Study information: Patient ages ranged from 21 to 72, median 38.

Libraries were prepared by immunoSEQ multiplex PCR; TCRdb keeps only in-frame clonotypes and omits some of them. The profile shows 40,000 or so clones, 80% to 90% of them singletons. Of note for this clone: Its matching antigen is unknown.

Whole-study results and caveats: About 65% of donors had memory CD4+ clonotypes crossrecognizing SARS-CoV-2 and common cold coronavirus spike. Crossreactive clones expanded significantly less to SARS-CoV-2 than monoreactive clones.

This CDR3 contains 15 residues. Germline lookup yields CDR1 MNHEY and CDR2 SMNVEV (reference sequence). V dropped 0 bases and J dropped 1 base, with 9 bases sitting between them. The sequenced sample was memory CD4+ T cells from PBMCs. This sequence originates from an adult with COVID-19. The rearrangement links TRBV27 to TRBJ2-5; D not resolved. DNA of the CDR3: TGTGCCAGCAGTTTATCGGGCAGAAGCCAAGAGACCCAGTACTTC. It is translated as CASSLSGRSQETQYF.